A single sample is the source of the 17 T cell receptor beta chains below, sequenced in a study of blood T cell repertoires in COVID-19. The repertoire was sequenced with immunoSEQ multiplex PCR; TCRdb's copy has only in-frame clones and lacks some. The sample shows about 260,000 clones, about nine tenths of them seen only once. The sample was PBMCs or T cells enriched from blood (not recorded which). The receptors come from a man aged 50-59 years who had been exposed to COVID-19.

The chain joins TRBV27 to TRBJ1-4; D is ambiguous. The CDR3 loop spans 14 amino acids. Trimming took 4 bases from V and 7 from J, leaving 13 bases between them. Germline V gene sequence: CDR1 MNHEY, CDR2 SMNVEV (reference sequence). CDR3 DNA: TGTGCCAGCAGTTCCCAAGCCTTAATTGAAAAACTGTTTTTT. It codes for CASSSQALIEKLFF.

The gene calls are TRBV2 and TRBJ2-7, with 11 bases matching TRBD2. This CDR3 has 14 residues. Germline CDR1 and CDR2: SNHLY and FYNNEI. The V and J ends lost 8 bases and 0 bases, in that order; junction bases with no gene match: 3. The CDR3 sequence: CASASGRFSYEQYF. The CDR3 DNA is TGTGCCAGCGCTAGCGGGAGGTTCTCCTACGAGCAGTACTTC.

The rearrangement joins TRBV5-1 to TRBJ2-3; perhaps TRBD1 as D (5 bases). V was cut by 1 base and J by 1 base, with 10 bases left in between. Per the germline V gene, CDR1 is SGHRS and CDR2 is YFSETQ. The CDR3 contains 15 residues. The CDR3 region is CASSLLVGGTDTQYF. The CDR3 DNA follows: TGCGCCAGCAGCTTGCTTGTAGGGGGCACAGATACGCAGTATTTT.

The genes are TRBV2 and TRBJ1-5, with D possibly matching TRBD1 (6 bases). Germline V CDR1 and CDR2: SNHLY, FYNNEI. CDR3 length: 15 residues. V lost 4 bases and J lost 2, with 12 bases in between. For the CDR3, the DNA is TGTGCCAGCAGTGTACAGGGAATAGGCAATCAGCCCCAGCATTTT. Translation: CASSVQGIGNQPQHF.

This clone occurred once. The chain is built from TRBV14 and TRBJ1-3, with D hard to call. Germline V lookup: CDR1 SGHDN, CDR2 FVKESK. The CDR3 extends over 16 amino acids. Trimming removed 1 base at V and 0 bases at J, with 10 bases between. The CDR3: CASSQGHPLSGNTIYF. The CDR3 nucleotides are TGTGCCAGCAGCCAAGGTCACCCACTCTCTGGAAACACCATATATTTT.

The chain carries TRBV27 and TRBJ1-1; no clear D. The CDR3 length is 15 residues. Germline V gene lookup returns CDR1 MNHEY and CDR2 SMNVEV (reference sequence). V lost 2 bases and J 2 bases, leaving 12 bases between the germline ends. In DNA form, the CDR3 reads TGTGCCAGCAGTTTACGGGTCGGGGTAAACACTGAAGCTTTCTTT. It codes for CASSLRVGVNTEAFF.

V and J are TRBV6-5 and TRBJ2-1; 9 nucleotides match TRBD2. Unmatched junction bases numbered 8, after V lost 5 bases and J lost 9 bases. CDR3 length equals 14 residues. Germline CDR1 reads MNHEY; CDR2 reads SVGAGI. In DNA form, the CDR3 reads TGTGCCAGCAGTCTCCCTAGCGGGATAGGTGAGCAGTTCTTC. Protein product: CASSLPSGIGEQFF.

This sequence joins TRBV7-6 and TRBJ1-3, with D uncertain. There are 15 residues in the CDR3. Germline V lookup: CDR1 SGHVS, CDR2 FNYEAQ. V lost 1 base and J lost 0, with 7 bases in between. CDR3 bases: TGTGCCAGCAGCTTAGACAGATACTCTGGAAACACCATATATTTT. The encoded protein is CASSLDRYSGNTIYF.

The rearrangement links TRBV7-8 to TRBJ2-5, with 7 bases lining up with TRBD2. This CDR3 contains 16 residues. The trim removed 1 base at V and 5 bases at J, leaving 10 bases unmatched. Germline V gene data show CDR1 as SGHVS and CDR2 as FQNEAQ. CDR3 sequence (DNA): TGTGCCAGCAGCTTAGGTCCGGCGGGAGTGGGGGAGACCCAGTACTTC. This gives the protein CASSLGPAGVGETQYF.

The chain links TRBV18 to TRBJ2-3; maybe TRBD1 (5 bases). CDR1 KGHSH and CDR2 LQKENI come from the germline V gene. Trimming left V 4 bases short and J 2 bases short, with 10 bases between. The CDR3 is 14 residues long. The CDR3 DNA follows: TGTGCCAGCTCACAGGAAGGGGCCACAGATACGCAGTATTTT. Translating it yields CASSQEGATDTQYF.

This clone was seen a few times. The genes are TRBV9 and TRBJ2-7; 12 bases line up with TRBD1. From germline, CDR1 is SGDLS and CDR2 YYNGEE. V trimming: 4 bases; J trimming: 4 bases; junction bases outside the gene matches: 12. The CDR3 is made up of 17 amino acids. DNA for the CDR3: TGTGCCAGCAGCCCCTACCCCCGGGACAGGGGGCTATACGAGCAGTACTTC. Translated: CASSPYPRDRGLYEQYF.

The V gene is TRBV9, the J gene TRBJ1-2; 8 bases match TRBD1. Germline V gene sequence: CDR1 SGDLS, CDR2 YYNGEE. The CDR3 runs to 13 residues. V lost 6 bases and J lost 7; bases outside the gene matches: 8. The CDR3 region has the DNA TGTGCCAGCACTAGGACAGGGACGGCTGGCTACACCTTC. Protein product: CASTRTGTAGYTF.

V usage is TRBV6-5 and J usage is TRBJ2-7, with 8 bases aligning to TRBD2. Germline trimming cut 0 bases from V and 4 bases from J; bases unmatched to any gene: 8. Germline-derived CDR1 and CDR2 are MNHEY and SVGAGI. The CDR3 has 16 amino acids. The CDR3 reads CASSYSTGGSKYEQYV. The CDR3, as DNA: TGTGCCAGCAGTTACTCGACGGGAGGGTCGAAGTACGAGCAGTACGTC.

This chain joins TRBV9 and TRBJ2-1, with a weak D call TRBD1 (5 bases). CDR3 length: 14 amino acids. Germline CDR1 reads SGDLS; CDR2 reads YYNGEE. The V end lost 0 bases, the J end lost 6 bases, and 10 bases lay between the germline ends. The CDR3 loop is CASSVVGRANEQFF. The CDR3 DNA sequence: TGTGCCAGCAGCGTAGTTGGCAGGGCCAATGAGCAGTTCTTC.

The V gene is TRBV5-1, the J gene TRBJ2-1; 7 positions agree with TRBD2. V shed 1 base and J 4 bases; nucleotides not matched to a gene: 8. CDR1 and CDR2 (germline): SGHRS, YFSETQ. The length of the CDR3 is 16 residues. CDR3 DNA: TGCGCCAGCAGCTTGCTATCGGGACTACAATACAATGAGCAGTTCTTC. It codes for CASSLLSGLQYNEQFF.

There are a few counts of this clone. The chain has TRBV19 and TRBJ1-1; D is unclear. The CDR3 covers 13 residues. Germline assignment: CDR1 LNHDA and CDR2 SQIVND (reference sequence). V lost 6 bases and J 8 bases, leaving 16 bases between the germline ends. CDR3 sequence (DNA): TGTGCCAGTAGCAATTGGCAAGACATAGAAGCTTTCTTT. It encodes CASSNWQDIEAFF.

Here the CDR3 DNA reads TGTGCCAGCAGCTCTACTAGCGGGGGCACCGGGGAGCTGTTTTTT. Translating it yields CASSSTSGGTGELFF. V is TRBV11-2 and J is TRBJ2-2, with 11 nucleotides matching TRBD2. The CDR3 extends over 15 amino acids. V trimming: 4 bases; J trimming: 4 bases; junction bases outside the gene matches: 2. Germline V gene sequence: CDR1 SGHAT, CDR2 FQNNGV.